The T cell receptor beta chain described here comes from a study of blood T cells in healthy people across ages. Findings of the study overall: Per million T cells, the diversity of TCR beta decreased roughly linearly as age advanced. A strong correlation was seen between TCR beta diversity and naive T cell percentage.

The CDR3 is 12 residues long. Germline CDR1 MDHEN, CDR2 SYDVKM. V shed 7 bases, J shed 7 bases, and the junction held 5 bases outside the gene matches. This clonotype has more than one count but fewer than ten. Its antigen is undetermined. It was with a sample-barcoded 5' primer and a J-beta primer mix that a second PCR of roughly 6 to 12 cycles was run. With 12 random nucleotides, a template-switch adaptor tagged each individual cDNA molecule. From the 5' RACE reads, TCRdb called clonotypes with MiXCR, one entry per CDR3 protein. The data hold hundreds of thousands of distinct CDR3 sequences, with 45% to 65% observed a single time. There were at least 6 micrograms of total RNA extracted from every sample.

The chain uses TRBV28 and TRBJ1-2; TRBD1 matches 8 bases. The source material was blood. The sequence was obtained from a man aged 55-75 years in good health. The CDR3 DNA reads as TGTGCCAGCACCCTCGGACAGGGTGGCTACACCTTC. Translating gives CASTLGQGGYTF.